The TCR beta chain described here comes from a study of blood T cell repertoires in COVID-19 (dated by TCRdb to 2018 to 2020). Broadly, across the study: Samples from collaborators originated in the United States, Italy and Spain and spanned both the acute and convalescent phases of COVID-19. The material from the prospective study consisted of cDNA or gDNA derived from T cells, B-cell-depleted T cells, or PBMCs. The dataset comprised deeply sampled blood TCRbeta repertoires from subjects exposed to, actively infected with, or recovered from COVID-19. The repertoires were released in a freely available public database intended as a resource for research on the immune response to SARS-CoV-2. The samples were drawn from two sources: the first 160 participants of the ongoing ImmuneRACE study, and 1,254 subjects contributed by 6 global collaborators. The sample metadata nearly always contained a de-identified subject ID, COVID-19 status, age in years and sex. Where available, HLA class I and class II types were taken from metadata supplied by the sample provider and were not determined by assay-based typing.

In the prospective study, participants were roughly 18 to 89 years old, resided in about two dozen geographic areas of the United States, and were enrolled through a virtual design. Cohort assignment in the prospective study relied on participant-reported clinical history from a screening survey and a study questionnaire. Each participant in the prospective study had whole blood, serum and a nasopharyngeal or oropharyngeal swab collected by mobile phlebotomists. Additional blood draws and questionnaires over an approximately 2-month period could optionally be provided by prospective study participants. Before DNA extraction, prospective study blood samples were shipped either frozen or at room temperature. The germline V gene yields SGHTS for CDR1 and YDEGEE for CDR2. The CDR3 contains 10 residues, cysteine and phenylalanine counted. Solely the CDR3 DNA is kept, with 30 bases framed from the first base. V and J are truncated by 0 bases and 10 bases respectively, leaving an intervening sequence of 4 bases.

This clone appeared once. Its antigen target is currently unknown. No much larger clonotype is one base removed from it; base qualities were not supplied. TCRbeta CDR3 regions were amplified from genomic DNA using the immunoSEQ Assay, a bias-controlled multiplex PCR. Under the source paper's analysis protocol: Nucleated cell counts per sample were estimated from amplification of reference gene primers within the assay. To quantify the absolute abundance of each unique TCRbeta CDR3 rearrangement, sequence reads were collapsed and filtered. For each sample, productive Simpson clonality was calculated as the square root of Simpson's diversity index over productive rearrangements. TCRdb stores this immuneACCESS table with in-frame sequences only. Part of the clones is absent; in the studies checked, under half of the shortfall reflects unresolved V genes, and no reason is known for the rest. The DNA gave D and trimming, while V, J and clone size come from that table. The sample includes approximately 290,000 clones, with about 90% observed a single time. The top ten clonotypes cover approximately 4.3% of the sample.

What the research found in general, with its limitations: The quantity of clinical and demographic metadata differed by source and by participant and was supplied without curation.

The sequencing sample was made of PBMCs or T cells enriched from blood (not recorded which). The clonotype comes from a woman aged 18-29 years with acute COVID-19. Recombination joined TRBV5-8 with TRBJ1-1, with the D gene not clear enough to name. The nucleotide sequence reads TGTGCCAGCAGCTTGGTCGTAGCTTTCTTT. This sequence encodes CASSLVVAFF.